This TCR beta chain was sequenced in a study of human T cells and chemical hapten exposure (dated by TCRdb to 2020 to 2023). Broadly, across the study: For sensitization, 2% DPC in acetone was applied to a roughly 2 cm by roughly 2 cm area of upper inner arm skin. Roughly 30 alopecia patients gave blood for TCR sequencing at one to four time points (pre-sensitization, 2, 6 and 24 weeks). The study tracked peripheral blood TCR repertoire changes in vivo during primary and secondary sensitization to the hapten diphenylcyclopropenone (DPC) in alopecia patients. Libraries were combined into a pool for sequencing, and differences in TCR yield between samples came mainly from small differences in library volumes within the pool. Patient blood was sampled pre-sensitization (week 0) and at 2, 6 and about 24 weeks after DPC sensitization. Patch testing was done on the upper back using Finn chambers containing 0.01% DPC, and results were scored after 6 days according to International Contact Dermatitis Research Group standards. The mostly female patient cohort included alopecia areata with under or over 50% scalp involvement, alopecia totalis and alopecia universalis. Weekly therapeutic DPC doses were additionally applied to the scalp of patients throughout the roughly 25-week study period.

For CDR1 and CDR2, the germline V gene lists MGHRA and YSYEKL. From the cysteine up to the phenylalanine, the CDR3 has a length of 15 residues. This entry keeps only the CDR3 DNA: 45 bases, framed from base 1. V gives up 3 bases and J gives up 8 bases, and the segment between their germline ends measures 16 bases. To prepare the library, RACE was applied. The run used a NextSeq 500. Library preparation attached unique molecular identifiers to individual cDNA molecules for quantitative, reproducible TCR counting. From each blood RNA sample, both TCR alpha and TCR beta chains were sequenced. As for the authors' bioinformatics: Samples had a median of approximately 93,000 TCRs, with a range from about 20,000 to 690,600. The Decombinator software suite was used to annotate the V, J and CDR3 of the TCR reads. For PS versus PT1 abundance plots, all samples were subsampled to the same number of TCRs (28,000). Expanded TCRs were defined as absent before sensitization and observed at least eight times at the 2-week time point. Through fastp at Q25 and MiXCR, TCRdb rebuilt clones from the public reads, retaining in-frame beta chains. Every CDR3 protein is listed once, alongside the most common genes and DNA of its rows. Clone size and V and J calls follow TCRdb, not the original study. The sample table shows about 90,000 distinct CDR3 sequences, and 7.5% to 9.5% are seen once. 2.6% of the sample is taken by the ten largest.

Broader findings and caveats from the paper: The number of TCRs above 1 in 1000 frequency did not change with DPC sensitization; there was no evidence of global repertoire structure alterations. The number of PT1 expanded TCRs positively correlated with patch test score, significant at thresholds 8, 16 and 32 but not 4. Compared with pre-sensitization or healthy control sets, expanded TCRs formed significantly more large CDR3 similarity clusters, which is consistent with antigen-driven responses. Repeated subsampling changed both the strength of the expansion versus patch-test correlation and the threshold at which that correlation became significant. Because all patients had alopecia, a presumed autoimmune disease, the immune response of the patients might differ from that of healthy individuals.

For this clonotype: The clone's antigen remains unknown. The input lacks base qualities; no much larger clone sits a single base away.

Explained via the paper, the time point label denotes: pre-sensitization, week 0. According to the study, the label for this sample's treatment or condition signals: therapeutic diphenylcyclopropenone sensitization with weekly scalp DPC. Blood at each patch-test visit was drawn before the patch test was applied. Patients were considered eligible if aged 18 to 70, diagnosed with alopecia and deemed suitable for DPC therapy, and patients were excluded if pregnant. Unfractionated whole blood was collected in Tempus Blood RNA tubes, and total RNA was extracted from that blood. Source: whole blood, taken in connection with sensitization to the hapten diphenylcyclopropenone (DPC). This TCR came from a man between 35 and 55 years old with alopecia areata. Some clones in this sample may be carry-over from other donors' samples. The rearranged chain carries TRBV4-1 and TRBJ1-4; TRBD1 is a possible D gene, resting on 5 matching bases. CDR3 loop: CASSQTPGTVEKLFF. At the DNA level, the sequence is TGCGCCAGCAGCCAGACCCCCGGGACCGTAGAAAAACTGTTTTTT.